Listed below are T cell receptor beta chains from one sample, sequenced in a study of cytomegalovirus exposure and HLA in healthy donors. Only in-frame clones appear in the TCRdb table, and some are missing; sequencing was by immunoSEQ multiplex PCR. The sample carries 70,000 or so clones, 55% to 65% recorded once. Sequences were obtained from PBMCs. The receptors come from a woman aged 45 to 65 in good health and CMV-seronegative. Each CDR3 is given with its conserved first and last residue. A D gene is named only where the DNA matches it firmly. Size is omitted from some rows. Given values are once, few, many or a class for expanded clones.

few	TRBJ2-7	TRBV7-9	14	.	TGTGCCAGCAGCTTAGAACCGGTGGTTAGCGAGCAGTACTTC	CASSLEPVVSEQYF
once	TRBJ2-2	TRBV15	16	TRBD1	TGTGCCACCAGCAGAGAAGGACAGGTCGACACCGGGGAGCTGTTTTTT	CATSREGQVDTGELFF
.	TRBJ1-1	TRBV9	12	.	TGTGCCAGCAGCTCCCGGGACACTGAAGCTTTCTTT	CASSSRDTEAFF
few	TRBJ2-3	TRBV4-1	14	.	TGCGCCAGCAGCCTAGCGGAACCCACAGATACGCAGTATTTT	CASSLAEPTDTQYF
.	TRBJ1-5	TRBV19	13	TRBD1	TGTGCCGGAGGGGGCACGGGCAATCAGCCCCAGCATTTT	CAGGGTGNQPQHF
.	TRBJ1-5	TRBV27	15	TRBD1	TGTGCCAGCAGGATAGGGGGACAGGGAGGTCAGCCCCAGCATTTT	CASRIGGQGGQPQHF
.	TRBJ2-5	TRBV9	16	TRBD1	TGTGCCAGCAGCCCCCCAGGGACAGACATTCAAGAGACCCAGTACTTC	CASSPPGTDIQETQYF
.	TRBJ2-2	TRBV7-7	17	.	TGTGCTAGCAGCCCGGGAAGGGGGAGGGAGAACACCGGGGAGCTGTTTTTT	CASSPGRGRENTGELFF
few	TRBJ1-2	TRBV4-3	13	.	TGCGCCAGCAGCCAAGAACCGGGGGATGGCTACACCTTC	CASSQEPGDGYTF
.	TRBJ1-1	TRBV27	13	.	TGTGCCAGCAGTTTCGGTAGGCCCGAGGGAGCTTTCTTT	CASSFGRPEGAFF
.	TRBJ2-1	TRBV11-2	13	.	TGTGCCAGCAGCTTAGAAGGTAGCAGTGAGCAGTTCTTC	CASSLEGSSEQFF
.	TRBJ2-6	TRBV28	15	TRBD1	TGTGCCAGCAGTGGCACAGGGGCTGGGGCCAACGTCCTGACTTTC	CASSGTGAGANVLTF
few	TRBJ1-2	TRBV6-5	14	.	TGTGCCAGCAGTTACATCGGACAATTCCGCGGCTACACCTTC	CASSYIGQFRGYTF
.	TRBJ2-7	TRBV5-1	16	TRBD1	TGCGCCAGCAGCTTGAGAGGGGGCGACTTCCCCCACGAGCAGTACTTC	CASSLRGGDFPHEQYF
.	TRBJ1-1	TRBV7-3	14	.	TGTGCCAGCAGCTTAAGACATTCGAACACTGAAGCTTTCTTT	CASSLRHSNTEAFF
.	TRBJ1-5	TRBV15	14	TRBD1	TGTGCCACCAGCAGAGCGGACAGGTATCAGCCCCAGCATTTT	CATSRADRYQPQHF
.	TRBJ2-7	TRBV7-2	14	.	TGTGCCAGCAGCTTAGATGCGATTTCCTACGAGCAGTACTTC	CASSLDAISYEQYF
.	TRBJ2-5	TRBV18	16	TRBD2	TGTGCCAGCTCACCCGTTCTAGCGGGATTACAAGAGACCCAGTACTTC	CASSPVLAGLQETQYF
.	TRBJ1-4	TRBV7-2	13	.	TGTGCCAGCAGCTTCTACGGTGATGAAAAACTGTTTTTT	CASSFYGDEKLFF
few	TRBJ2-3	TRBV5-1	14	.	TGCGCCAGCAGCCCGTTAGTTAGCACAGATACGCAGTATTTT	CASSPLVSTDTQYF
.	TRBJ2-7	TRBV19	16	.	TGTGCCAGTAGTATGGCTGGGCGTCAGGGCAAGGGGGAGCAGTACTTC	CASSMAGRQGKGEQYF
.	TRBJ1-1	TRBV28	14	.	TGTGCCAGCAGTTTAACCGCAGCGGGCACTGAAGCTTTCTTT	CASSLTAAGTEAFF
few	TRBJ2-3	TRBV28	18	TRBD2	TGTGCCAGCAGCCCTATGACCTCCCTAGCGGGAGATCCAGATACGCAGTATTTT	CASSPMTSLAGDPDTQYF
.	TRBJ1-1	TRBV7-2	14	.	TGTGCCAGCAGCCCGGACGGGGGGAACACTGAAGCTTTCTTT	CASSPDGGNTEAFF
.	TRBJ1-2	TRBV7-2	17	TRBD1	TGTGCCAGCACCCAGACAGGGGGCTTCCCCTTTAACTATGGCTACACCTTC	CASTQTGGFPFNYGYTF
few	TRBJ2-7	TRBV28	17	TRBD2	TGTGCCAGCAGCGCTCCCCGCGGGACTAGCGCAACCTACGAGCAGTACTTC	CASSAPRGTSATYEQYF
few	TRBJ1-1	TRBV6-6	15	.	TGTGCCAGCAGTTACTCGCCGGGGGATCACACTGAAGCTTTCTTT	CASSYSPGDHTEAFF
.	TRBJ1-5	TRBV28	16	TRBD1	TGTGCCAGCAGTTTCTTCGGACAGGGGGCCTATCAGCCCCAGCATTTT	CASSFFGQGAYQPQHF
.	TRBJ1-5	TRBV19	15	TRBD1	TGTGCCAGTAGAGCCGACAGGGTCGGATTTCAGCCCCAGCATTTT	CASRADRVGFQPQHF
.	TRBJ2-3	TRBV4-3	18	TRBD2	TGCGCCAGCAGCCAAGGCCGCGGGGGAGCCGGAACCACAGATACGCAGTATTTT	CASSQGRGGAGTTDTQYF
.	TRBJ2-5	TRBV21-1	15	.	TGTGCCAGCAGCCCAAAGCCGACTAGCGGGAGAGCCCAGTACTTC	CASSPKPTSGRAQYF
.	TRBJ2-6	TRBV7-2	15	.	TGTGCCTCTAGGGGAGGGGGTGGAGGGGCCAACGTCCTGACTTTC	CASRGGGGGANVLTF
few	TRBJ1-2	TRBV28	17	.	TGTGCCAGCAGTTCCACGCTGACCGGGACTCCTTTGACCCACTACACCTTC	CASSSTLTGTPLTHYTF
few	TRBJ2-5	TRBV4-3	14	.	TGCGCCAGCAGCCAAGGGTGGGAGAGGGAGACCCAGTACTTC	CASSQGWERETQYF
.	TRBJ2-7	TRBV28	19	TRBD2	TGTGCCAGCAGTTTCCGGACTAGCGGGAGGGCTTCCCCTGCCTACGAGCAGTACTTC	CASSFRTSGRASPAYEQYF
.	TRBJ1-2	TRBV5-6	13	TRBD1	TGTGCCAGCAGTTCCGGACAGGTCGGTGGCTACACCTTC	CASSSGQVGGYTF
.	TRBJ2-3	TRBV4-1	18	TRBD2	TGCGCCAGCAGCCAAGAGGGACTAGCGGGAGGGTTCACAGATACGCAGTATTTT	CASSQEGLAGGFTDTQYF
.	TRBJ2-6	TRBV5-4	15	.	TGTGCCAGCAGCTTGGCTTACTCTGGGGCCAACGTCCTGACTTTC	CASSLAYSGANVLTF
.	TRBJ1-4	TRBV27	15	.	TGTGCCAGCAGTAAGCGAGCTTCAACTAATGAAAAACTGTTTTTT	CASSKRASTNEKLFF
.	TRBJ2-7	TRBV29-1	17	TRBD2	TGCAGCGTTGAAGATTTCGCTAGCGGGAGGGCCACGGGCGAGCAGTACTTC	CSVEDFASGRATGEQYF
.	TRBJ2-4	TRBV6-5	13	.	TGTGCCAGCAGTTCGTCAGGGATTGGCATTCAGTACTTC	CASSSSGIGIQYF
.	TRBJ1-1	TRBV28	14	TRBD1	TGTGCCAGCAGACTGGGACAGGGATACACTGAAGCTTTCTTT	CASRLGQGYTEAFF
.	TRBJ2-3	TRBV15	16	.	TGTGCCACCAGCAGAGATTGGCGACTCGACACAGATACGCAGTATTTT	CATSRDWRLDTDTQYF
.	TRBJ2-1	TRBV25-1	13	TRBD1	TGTGCCAGCAGCCCTGGACAGGGGAATGAGCAGTTCTTC	CASSPGQGNEQFF
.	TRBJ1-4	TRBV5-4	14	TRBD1	TGTGCCAGCAGCCAGACAGGGATTAATGAAAAACTGTTTTTT	CASSQTGINEKLFF